What follows are 19 T cell receptor beta chains derived from one specimen sequenced in a study of shared clonotypes between healthy human individuals. Assay: immunoSEQ multiplex PCR; the TCRdb copy retains only in-frame clones and omits some. Among roughly 1.4 million clones listed, approximately 98.5% were seen once. What was sequenced was naive CD4+ T cells sorted from blood. Noted subset: CD45RA+ positively selected. The source is a man younger than 45 in good health.

V and J are TRBV15 and TRBJ2-3, with D possibly being TRBD1 (5 bases). Germline V gene sequence: CDR1 LNHNV, CDR2 YYDKDF (reference sequence). The CDR3 has 16 amino acids. V lost 5 bases and J lost 4, with 19 bases in between. The CDR3 protein is CATSESQGRASDTQYF. As DNA, the CDR3 is TGTGCCACCAGCGAATCGCAGGGCCGGGCGTCAGATACGCAGTATTTT.

This clone was seen only once. The genes are TRBV14 and TRBJ2-2; D unclear. Trimming shortened V by 3 bases and J by 5 bases, and 10 bases separated the two germline ends. In germline, CDR1 is SGHDN, CDR2 FVKESK. The CDR3 is 14 amino acids. Written as DNA, the CDR3 is TGTGCCAGCAGCCAGAAAAGACGAACCGGGGAGCTGTTTTTT. As protein: CASSQKRRTGELFF.

The chain links TRBV11-2 to TRBJ2-7, with 7 bases identical to TRBD2. CDR1 is SGHAT, CDR2 FQNNGV, per germline. The CDR3 sequence is 15 residues long. The junction had 9 bases not matched to a gene; V was cut back by 0 bases and J by 7 bases. CDR3 region: CASSLEGLKAPEQYF. As DNA, the CDR3 is TGTGCCAGCAGCTTAGAGGGACTAAAGGCGCCGGAGCAGTACTTC.

A note on this clone: The sample has other DNA sequences that encode this CDR3 too. The chain combines TRBV20-1 with TRBJ2-7; D might be TRBD1 (6 bases). Germline CDR1 is DFQATT and CDR2 is SNEGSKA (reference sequence). The CDR3 extends over 11 amino acids. Trimming left V 6 bases short and J 4 bases short, with 10 bases between. CDR3 bases: TGCAGTGCCCGCACAGGGTACGAGCAGTACTTC. It yields the protein CSARTGYEQYF.

V is TRBV6-6 and J is TRBJ2-7, with D unresolved. CDR1 is MNHNY, CDR2 SVGAGI, per germline (reference sequence). The CDR3 covers 12 residues. The V end lost 5 bases, the J end lost 4 bases, and 9 bases lay between the germline ends. The CDR3 loop reads CASSPFGYEQYF. The CDR3 DNA sequence: TGTGCCAGCAGTCCCTTTGGGTACGAGCAGTACTTC.

The V gene is TRBV25-1, the J gene TRBJ2-3, with a tentative D call TRBD2 (5 bases). Germline V lookup: CDR1 MGHDK, CDR2 SYGVNS. CDR3 length: 14 residues. V lost 7 bases to trimming and J lost 0 bases, with 11 bases between them. CDR3 region: CASTRGPSTDTQYF. Here the CDR3 DNA reads TGTGCCAGCACTCGCGGGCCGAGCACAGATACGCAGTATTTT.

The chain is built from TRBV2 and TRBJ2-7; 8 bases are a match to TRBD1. The CDR3 sequence is 13 residues long. The germline CDR1 and CDR2 sequences are SNHLY and FYNNEI. V was pared by 7 bases and J by 4 bases, with 6 bases of the junction left unmatched. CDR3 nucleotide sequence: TGTGCCAGCATGGGGGACAGGAGATACGAGCAGTACTTC. Translated: CASMGDRRYEQYF.

The chain carries TRBV18 and TRBJ2-5; TRBD2 aligns across 10 bases. This CDR3 comprises 16 residues. The ends lost 2 bases at V and 6 bases at J; junction bases unmatched: 9. Per germline, CDR1 KGHSH and CDR2 LQKENI. Written as DNA, the CDR3 is TGTGCCAGCTCACCAGCAACGGGACTAGCGATAAAGACCCAGTACTTC. Its protein is CASSPATGLAIKTQYF.

The chain uses TRBV5-4 and TRBJ2-1; TRBD2 matches at 7 bases. Trimming removed 4 bases from V and 2 bases from J; junction bases left unmatched: 9. This CDR3 has 16 amino acids. Germline CDR1 SGHNT, CDR2 YYREEE (reference sequence). The CDR3 loop reads CASSRTFAGAYNEQFF. CDR3 nucleotide sequence: TGTGCCAGCAGCCGGACGTTCGCGGGAGCCTACAATGAGCAGTTCTTC.

The chain recombines TRBV5-6 with TRBJ2-3; perhaps TRBD2 as D (5 bases). Trimming shortened V by 6 bases and J by 4 bases, and 18 bases separated the two germline ends. CDR3 length equals 15 residues. The V gene's germline CDR1 is SGHDT and CDR2 YYEEEE. The CDR3 sequence is CASNTLEAGSDTQYF. The CDR3 DNA is TGTGCCAGCAACACCTTGGAGGCCGGGTCAGATACGCAGTATTTT.

This clone showed up just once. The chain employs TRBV7-9 and TRBJ2-3; D unresolved. V was shortened by 5 bases and J by 0 bases, with 3 bases between the two germline ends. The CDR3 spans 12 residues. Germline CDR1 and CDR2: SEHNR and FQNEAQ (reference sequence). The CDR3, as DNA: TGTGCCAGCAGCACTAGCACAGATACGCAGTATTTT. Amino acids: CASSTSTDTQYF.

The chain joins TRBV5-1 to TRBJ1-1, with 12 bases matching TRBD1. CDR3 size: 15 residues. Germline-derived CDR1 and CDR2 are SGHRS and YFSETQ. V trimming: 4 bases; J trimming: 4 bases; junction bases outside the gene matches: 5. Here the CDR3 reads CASSGDRGRRTEAFF. The DNA of the CDR3 is TGCGCCAGCAGCGGGGACAGGGGGCGCCGCACTGAAGCTTTCTTT.

The gene calls are TRBV6-5 and TRBJ2-1; D ambiguous. The V gene lost 5 bases and the J gene lost 0 bases, with 11 bases spanning the gap. Germline CDR1 is MNHEY and CDR2 is SVGAGI. The CDR3 has 15 amino acids. The CDR3 reads CASSRPLSSYNEQFF. CDR3 DNA: TGTGCCAGCAGTCGACCCCTGAGCTCCTACAATGAGCAGTTCTTC.

In the case of this clone: Other DNA sequences in the same sample also yield this CDR3. The gene calls are TRBV5-1 and TRBJ2-3; D is unclear. CDR3 length: 12 residues. Germline V gives CDR1 SGHRS, CDR2 YFSETQ. The V gene lost 5 bases and the J gene lost 2 bases, with 6 bases spanning the gap. CDR3 region: CASRVDTDTQYF. CDR3 nucleotides: TGCGCCAGCAGAGTGGACACAGATACGCAGTATTTT.

This clone occurred once. The chain couples TRBV5-8 to TRBJ1-2; a possible D gene is TRBD1 (6 bases). The CDR3 spans 15 residues. Trimming removed 1 base from V and 1 base from J, with 11 bases in between. Germline CDR1 is SGHTS and CDR2 is YDEGEE. CDR3 residues: CASSLTGTNNYGYTF. The CDR3 DNA is TGTGCCAGCAGCTTGACCGGGACAAATAACTATGGCTACACCTTC.

The rearrangement joins TRBV7-2 to TRBJ2-7; D unresolved. Germline assignment: CDR1 SGHTA and CDR2 FQGNSA. This CDR3 comprises 13 residues. Trimming shortened V by 2 bases and J by 4 bases, and 9 bases separated the two germline ends. This chain's CDR3 is CASSLFNGYEQYF. The CDR3, as DNA: TGTGCCAGCAGCTTATTCAATGGTTACGAGCAGTACTTC.

The chain joins TRBV18 to TRBJ1-1, with D perhaps TRBD1 (5 bases). Deletions cut 1 base from V and 6 bases from J, with 15 bases between. This CDR3 has 15 residues. CDR1 is KGHSH and CDR2 is LQKENI in the germline V gene. The CDR3 sequence: CASSPLGDPQAEAFF. DNA for the CDR3: TGTGCCAGCTCACCACTGGGGGACCCCCAGGCTGAAGCTTTCTTT.

The V call is TRBV27, the J call TRBJ1-5; D might be TRBD1 (5 bases). V lost 3 bases and J 5 bases, leaving 14 bases between the germline ends. Germline V gene lookup returns CDR1 MNHEY and CDR2 SMNVEV (reference sequence). This CDR3 is built from 15 residues. This CDR3 reads CASSFNGAVYQPQHF. CDR3 in DNA: TGTGCCAGCAGTTTTAACGGGGCAGTATATCAGCCCCAGCATTTT.

This sequence joins TRBV27 and TRBJ2-7, with no clear D. Trimming shortened V by 4 bases and J by 2 bases, and 12 bases separated the two germline ends. CDR1 and CDR2 (germline): MNHEY, SMNVEV (reference sequence). The CDR3 totals 14 residues. The CDR3 loop reads CASSWRLPPYEQYF. As DNA, the CDR3 is TGTGCCAGCAGTTGGCGACTTCCACCCTACGAGCAGTACTTC.